The present T cell receptor (beta chain) was sequenced within a study of blood T cell repertoires in COVID-19 (dated by TCRdb to the early 2020s). Some background on the complete study: Samples from collaborators originated in the United States, Italy and Spain and spanned both the acute and convalescent phases of COVID-19. The material from the prospective study consisted of cDNA or gDNA derived from T cells, B-cell-depleted T cells, or PBMCs. The dataset comprised deeply sampled blood TCRbeta repertoires from subjects exposed to, actively infected with, or recovered from COVID-19. The repertoires were made available in a free public database intended to serve as a resource for research on the immune response to SARS-CoV-2. Samples were obtained from the ongoing ImmuneRACE study (first 160 participants) and from about 1,300 subjects provided by 6 global collaborators. The sample metadata nearly always contained a de-identified subject ID, COVID-19 status, age in years and sex. Where available, HLA class I and class II types were obtained from metadata supplied by the sample provider rather than from assay-based typing. Broader findings and caveats from the paper: How much clinical and demographic metadata was included differed by source and by participant, and the metadata was provided uncurated.

Comment on this clone: Its antigen target is currently unknown. The record has no base qualities; no much larger clone is one base away.

Including cysteine and phenylalanine, the CDR3 has 16 amino acids. CDR3 DNA only is kept here, 48 bases in frame from base 1. CDR1 and CDR2 (SNHLY, FYNNEI) derive from the germline V gene. Here V drops 5 bases and J drops 2 bases, and the junction holds 5 bases not matched to any gene. Another Seattle source contributed samples from volunteer blood donors who had recovered from COVID-19. Collaborating institutions collected whole blood in K2EDTA tubes following their own protocols. For TCRbeta analysis, collaborators shipped samples in one of three forms: frozen whole blood, isolated PBMCs, or DNA extracted from either of those sample types. TCRbeta CDR3 regions were amplified from genomic DNA by means of the immunoSEQ Assay, a bias-controlled multiplex PCR. Concerning the study's data processing: Within the assay, amplification of reference gene primers was used to estimate how many nucleated cells each sample contained. To quantify the absolute abundance of each unique TCRbeta CDR3 rearrangement, sequence reads were collapsed and filtered. Productive Simpson clonality was computed per sample as the square root of Simpson's diversity index over productive rearrangements. The table was pulled from immuneACCESS by TCRdb, which kept in-frame rearrangements only. Such tables lose some clones; where checked, under half of the loss comes from unresolved V genes, and the rest has no known cause. From that table come the V and J calls and clone size; the DNA was used to work out D and trimming. Present in this sample are 200,000 to 250,000 clones, approximately 90% of which were seen just once. 9.5% to 15% of the sample is in the top ten clones.

Rearrangement joined TRBV2 to TRBJ2-3, with 12 bases in between that match TRBD2. The TCR comes from a woman aged 18-29 years who had recovered from COVID-19. Sequenced material: peripheral blood. The CDR3 here reads CASSFGLAGLTDTQYF. The DNA is TGTGCCAGCAGTTTCGGACTAGCGGGACTCACAGATACGCAGTATTTT.